One sample yielded the 31 T cell receptor beta chains listed below, sequenced in a study of cytomegalovirus exposure and HLA in healthy donors. A multiplex PCR was run with 60 Vbeta primers and 13 Jbeta primers. Some clones are missing from TCRdb's copy, which holds only in-frame ones; the method was immunoSEQ multiplex PCR. The profile covers 140,000 to 150,000 clones, with 84% appearing a single time and 2% to 3% taken by the ten largest. Input material: PBMCs. Receptors were obtained from a boy younger than 10 in good health and CMV-seronegative.

This clone was counted only a few times. This rearrangement joins TRBV5-1 to TRBJ2-2; TRBD2 aligns across 13 bases. This CDR3 spans 19 amino acids. The germline CDR1 and CDR2 sequences are SGHRS and YFSETQ. V was pared by 3 bases and J by 1 base, with 9 bases of the junction left unmatched. The CDR3 DNA reads TGCGCCAGCAGCTACTTATTTAGACTAGCGGGAGGGAACACCGGGGAGCTGTTTTTT. Its protein product is CASSYLFRLAGGNTGELFF.

The gene calls are TRBV18 and TRBJ2-2, with D perhaps matching TRBD2 (5 bases). This CDR3 spans 19 amino acids. From germline, CDR1 is KGHSH and CDR2 LQKENI. Trimming took 2 bases from V and 0 from J, leaving 19 bases between them. The CDR3: CASSPILMSGRSNTGELFF. Here the CDR3 DNA reads TGTGCCAGCTCACCAATTTTGATGAGCGGACGATCGAACACCGGGGAGCTGTTTTTT.

The rearrangement links TRBV2 to TRBJ2-1; 10 bases are a match to TRBD2. CDR1 is SNHLY, CDR2 FYNNEI, per germline. Trimming removed 4 bases from V and 8 bases from J; junction bases left unmatched: 11. The CDR3 runs to 16 residues. The CDR3 DNA follows: TGTGCCAGCAGTGGCGGCGGGACTAGCGATGTCGATGAGCAGTTCTTC. Protein: CASSGGGTSDVDEQFF.

This chain joins TRBV18 and TRBJ2-5; D might be TRBD1 (6 bases). This CDR3 has 13 amino acids. V lost 5 bases to trimming and J lost 1 base, with 8 bases between them. Germline loops: CDR1 KGHSH, CDR2 LQKENI. In DNA form, the CDR3 reads TGTGCCAGCTCAGCGACAGGCCAAGAGACCCAGTACTTC. Translated, it gives CASSATGQETQYF.

This chain connects TRBV29-1 to TRBJ2-1; 11 nucleotides line up with TRBD2. The CDR3 is made up of 18 amino acids. Per the germline V gene, CDR1 is SQVTM and CDR2 is ANQGSEA. In nucleotides, the CDR3 is TGCAGTATTGAGGGGACTAGCGGACCCAAGAGCTCCTACAATGAGCAGTTCTTC. Its protein product is CSIEGTSGPKSSYNEQFF.

The chain links TRBV6-5 to TRBJ1-2, with D hard to call. Germline V CDR1 and CDR2: MNHEY, SVGAGI. V lost 5 bases, J lost 5 bases, and 12 bases lay in between. The length of the CDR3 is 13 residues. CDR3 region: CASSQSWRYGYTF. CDR3 coding DNA: TGTGCCAGCAGTCAAAGTTGGAGATATGGCTACACCTTC.

V is TRBV9 and J is TRBJ2-5, with D maybe TRBD2 (5 bases). With the DNA end fitting TRBJ2-7 better, the J assignment may be wrong. CDR3 length: 11 residues. Germline-derived CDR1 and CDR2 are SGDLS and YYNGEE. The CDR3 region has the DNA TGTGCCAGCAGCGCGGGATACGAGCAGTACTTC. Translation gives CASSAGYEQYF.

J is TRBJ1-5 and V is TRBV11-3; possible D gene TRBD1, 6 bases. CDR1 SGHNT and CDR2 YENEEA come from the germline V gene. V was trimmed by 7 bases and J by 8 bases, leaving 21 bases between them. The CDR3 loop spans 15 amino acids. CDR3 coding DNA: TGTGCCAGCACCAGGGTGGGGGCGTTCCTGAAGCCCCAGCATTTT. As protein: CASTRVGAFLKPQHF.

V is TRBV2 and J is TRBJ1-2; TRBD1 aligns across 7 bases. V shed 4 bases, J shed 5 bases, and the junction held 7 bases outside the gene matches. CDR3 length: 14 residues. Germline CDR1 is SNHLY and CDR2 is FYNNEI. CDR3 residues: CASSAPGQYYGYTF. CDR3 sequence (DNA): TGTGCCAGCAGTGCCCCGGGACAGTATTATGGCTACACCTTC.

This rearrangement joins TRBV9 to TRBJ2-2; no reliable D call. Germline-derived CDR1 and CDR2 are SGDLS and YYNGEE. The length of the CDR3 is 12 residues. V was trimmed by 0 bases and J by 9 bases, leaving 6 bases between them. CDR3: CASSVEPRELFF. As DNA, the CDR3 is TGTGCCAGCAGCGTAGAGCCGAGGGAGCTGTTTTTT.

There are a few counts of this clone. In DNA form, the CDR3 reads TGTGCCAGCAGTTCTAACTCCCACCGCTACACCTTC. It yields the protein CASSSNSHRYTF. V gene TRBV27 combines with J gene TRBJ1-2, with D unclear. The germline gives CDR1 MNHEY, CDR2 SMNVEV (reference sequence). The CDR3 is 12 amino acids. Trimming stripped 4 bases from V and 9 bases from J, with 12 bases between.

This sequence joins TRBV19 and TRBJ2-2, with D maybe TRBD2 (6 bases). V was shortened by 3 bases and J by 0 bases, with 11 bases between the two germline ends. From germline, CDR1 is LNHDA and CDR2 SQIVND (reference sequence). This CDR3 spans 16 amino acids. The CDR3 sequence: CASSIPPGANTGELFF. The CDR3 coding sequence is TGTGCCAGTAGTATTCCCCCGGGAGCGAACACCGGGGAGCTGTTTTTT.

The gene calls are TRBV4-3 and TRBJ2-3; the match to TRBD2 covers 8 bases. V shed 1 base, J shed 0 bases, and the junction held 6 bases outside the gene matches. This CDR3 has 17 residues. The germline CDR1 and CDR2 sequences are LGHNA and YSLEER. CDR3 sequence reads: CASSQGPLAGSTDTQYF. The CDR3, as DNA: TGCGCCAGCAGCCAAGGGCCCCTAGCGGGTAGCACAGATACGCAGTATTTT.

V and J are TRBV27 and TRBJ1-3, with D possibly matching TRBD1 (5 bases). This CDR3 has 13 amino acids. V lost 6 bases, J lost 4 bases, and 10 bases lay in between. Germline CDR1 and CDR2: MNHEY and SMNVEV (reference sequence). The CDR3 region is CASSRVKGNTIYF. In DNA, the CDR3 is TGTGCCAGCAGCAGGGTTAAGGGAAACACCATATATTTT.

The gene calls are TRBV7-9 and TRBJ1-2, with D possibly matching TRBD1 (6 bases). From germline, CDR1 is SEHNR and CDR2 FQNEAQ (reference sequence). The V end was cut by 5 bases, the J end by 2 bases, with 18 bases between. This CDR3 comprises 16 residues. The CDR3 DNA sequence: TGTGCCAGCAGCCCGGGGGGACACCGGGGGAACTATGGCTACACCTTC. Protein sequence: CASSPGGHRGNYGYTF.

The gene calls are TRBV28 and TRBJ1-3; 7 nucleotides line up with TRBD1. CDR3 length: 16 residues. Germline-derived CDR1 and CDR2 are MDHEN and SYDVKM. Trimming took 6 bases from V and 3 from J; bases not matched to a gene: 11. The CDR3 DNA reads as TGTGCCAGCAGGTTGACAGGGCCGAGGCTTGGAAACACCATATATTTT. Protein: CASRLTGPRLGNTIYF.

The V and J genes are TRBV5-1 and TRBJ2-2; 12 bases are shared with TRBD2. After removal of 3 bases from V and 7 bases from J, the junction contained 4 bases not matched to a gene. The CDR3 covers 15 residues. CDR1 is SGHRS, CDR2 YFSETQ, per germline. Here the CDR3 reads CASSYSTSGSGELFF. The CDR3 DNA reads TGCGCCAGCAGCTACTCGACTAGCGGGAGCGGGGAGCTGTTTTTT.

The chain combines TRBV11-2 with TRBJ2-1; 14 nucleotides agree with TRBD2. This CDR3 is 16 amino acids long. The trim removed 1 base at V and 4 bases at J, leaving 0 bases unmatched. Germline V lookup: CDR1 SGHAT, CDR2 FQNNGV. CDR3: CASSLGLAGGYNEQFF. DNA of the CDR3: TGTGCCAGCAGCTTAGGACTAGCGGGAGGGTACAATGAGCAGTTCTTC.

The CDR3 protein is CASSADFGAEAFF. For the CDR3, the DNA is TGTGCCAGCAGTGCCGATTTTGGAGCTGAAGCTTTCTTT. The chain couples TRBV6-5 to TRBJ1-1, with D uncertain. Trimming left V 5 bases short and J 6 bases short, with 13 bases between. The CDR3 extends over 13 amino acids. Per germline, CDR1 MNHEY and CDR2 SVGAGI.

V gene TRBV5-6 combines with J gene TRBJ2-7; TRBD2 aligns across 7 bases. The germline CDR1 and CDR2 sequences are SGHDT and YYEEEE. J was trimmed by 6 bases and V by 0 bases; bases with no gene match: 3. The CDR3 totals 13 residues. CDR3 in amino acids: CASSLGGEGEQYF. The CDR3 nucleotides are TGTGCCAGCAGCTTGGGGGGGGAGGGCGAGCAGTACTTC.

The chain links TRBV5-8 to TRBJ1-2, with D possibly being TRBD1 (5 bases). Germline V CDR1 and CDR2: SGHTS, YDEGEE. V lost 4 bases to trimming and J lost 4 bases, with 11 bases between them. The length of the CDR3 is 13 residues. CDR3 in amino acids: CASSASQGYGYTF. CDR3 bases: TGTGCCAGCAGCGCGAGCCAGGGCTATGGCTACACCTTC.

This clone has a handful of counts. This sequence joins TRBV7-9 and TRBJ2-7; 9 bases are a match to TRBD2. Trimming removed 1 base from V and 7 bases from J; junction bases left unmatched: 8. The CDR3 length is 15 residues. Per the germline V gene, CDR1 is SEHNR and CDR2 is FQNEAQ (reference sequence). CDR3 protein: CASSLGSSGTPEQYF. In nucleotides, the CDR3 is TGTGCCAGCAGCTTAGGTTCTAGCGGGACTCCTGAGCAGTACTTC.

The chain carries TRBV19 and TRBJ1-5; 10 nucleotides align to TRBD1. V shed 7 bases, J shed 3 bases, and the junction held 18 bases outside the gene matches. The germline V gene has CDR1 LNHDA and CDR2 SQIVND (reference sequence). This CDR3 contains 19 residues. The chain's CDR3 is CASTWVGQGKGKINQPQHF. The DNA of the CDR3 is TGTGCCAGTACTTGGGTGGGACAGGGGAAGGGGAAAATCAATCAGCCCCAGCATTTT.

This rearrangement joins TRBV20-1 to TRBJ2-1; D not resolved. Germline V gene sequence: CDR1 DFQATT, CDR2 SNEGSKA (reference sequence). Trimming shortened V by 3 bases and J by 5 bases, and 5 bases separated the two germline ends. The CDR3 consists of 11 residues. The DNA for the CDR3 is TGCAGTGCTAGGTATGACAATGAGCAGTTCTTC. It translates to CSARYDNEQFF.

The rearrangement joins TRBV19 to TRBJ1-5, with a possible D match to TRBD1 (5 bases). The CDR3 is 15 residues long. Trimming removed 3 bases from V and 3 bases from J, with 12 bases in between. Germline CDR1 reads LNHDA; CDR2 reads SQIVND (reference sequence). Here the CDR3 reads CASSINRGDNQPQHF. The CDR3 DNA is TGTGCCAGTAGTATCAATCGGGGGGACAATCAGCCCCAGCATTTT.

CDR3 protein: CASSLVSGMSSYNEQFF. The DNA for the CDR3 is TGTGCCAGCAGCTTAGTAAGCGGGATGAGCTCCTACAATGAGCAGTTCTTC. This sequence joins TRBV7-8 and TRBJ2-1, with 7 nucleotides matching TRBD2. V was clipped by 1 base and J by 0 bases; unmatched bases: 6. Per the germline V gene, CDR1 is SGHVS and CDR2 is FQNEAQ. CDR3 length: 17 residues.

The J gene is TRBJ2-2, the V gene TRBV6-4, with D hard to call. This CDR3 has 13 amino acids. The V gene lost 4 bases and the J gene lost 3 bases, with 6 bases spanning the gap. In germline, CDR1 is MRHNA, CDR2 SNTAGT. The CDR3 sequence: CASSALYTGELFF. As DNA, the CDR3 is TGTGCCAGCAGTGCTCTTTACACCGGGGAGCTGTTTTTT.

This chain links TRBV29-1 with TRBJ2-1; weak D call: TRBD2 (6 bases). This CDR3 comprises 17 residues. Trimming left V 1 base short and J 0 bases short, with 16 bases between. Germline lookup yields CDR1 SQVTM and CDR2 ANQGSEA. CDR3 DNA sequence: TGCAGCGTTGAAGCGGCTGGCGGGGCTAGCTCCTACAATGAGCAGTTCTTC. Amino acid sequence: CSVEAAGGASSYNEQFF.

This clone has a handful of counts. The chain carries TRBV6-4 and TRBJ1-2; 8 bases are shared with TRBD1. Trimming at V came to 2 bases and at J to 8 bases, leaving 7 bases not matched to a gene. The CDR3 contains 14 residues. CDR1 is MRHNA, CDR2 SNTAGT, per germline. The CDR3 reads CASSDKTGAGGYTF. The DNA of the CDR3 is TGTGCCAGCAGTGACAAGACAGGGGCAGGGGGCTACACCTTC.

V is TRBV18 and J is TRBJ1-3, with a possible D match to TRBD1 (6 bases). V shed 4 bases and J shed 0 bases, with 13 bases lying between them. The CDR3 extends over 16 amino acids. Germline CDR1 and CDR2: KGHSH and LQKENI. CDR3 sequence reads: CASSRKTGISGNTIYF. CDR3 bases: TGTGCCAGCTCACGAAAAACAGGGATCTCTGGAAACACCATATATTTT.

The chain combines TRBV9 with TRBJ2-6; 12 bases are a match to TRBD1. Per the germline V gene, CDR1 is SGDLS and CDR2 is YYNGEE. This CDR3 is built from 17 residues. The J segment lost 3 bases and the V segment lost 4 bases, leaving 5 bases of the junction unmatched. The DNA of the CDR3 is TGTGCCAGCAGCTACGGGACAGGGGGCAGTGGGGCCAACGTCCTGACTTTC. This codes for CASSYGTGGSGANVLTF.